The 29 T cell receptor beta chains below were found in one sample sequenced in a study of CD8 T cells in Susac syndrome. After extraction with the RNeasy kit, roughly 0.5 to 1 ug of the RNA was reverse transcribed using random hexamers. One entry per CDR3 protein results from TCRdb running MiXCR on the immunoSEQ multiplex PCR reads. The sample lists roughly 130,000 distinct CDR3 sequences, over 90% occurring once. The sample consisted of CD4+ T cells from PBMCs. The receptors stem from a human donor in good health.

CDR3 protein: CASSQDWTVYEQYF. In nucleotides, the CDR3 is TGTGCCAGCAGCCAAGATTGGACAGTCTACGAGCAGTACTTC. The J gene is TRBJ2-7, the V gene TRBV4-2; D might be TRBD1 (6 bases). CDR1 and CDR2 from the germline V gene are LGHNA and YNFKEQ. Deletions cut 0 bases from V and 3 bases from J, with 9 bases between. CDR3 length: 14 amino acids.

This clonotype showed up just a few times. The chain carries TRBV29-1 and TRBJ1-5; D is perhaps TRBD1 (6 bases). The CDR3 runs to 12 residues. Germline V lookup: CDR1 SQVTM, CDR2 ANQGSEA. V lost 4 bases and J 5 bases, leaving 9 bases between the germline ends. This chain's CDR3 is CSVAGADQPQHF. CDR3 in DNA: TGCAGCGTTGCAGGGGCGGATCAGCCCCAGCATTTT.

This clonotype was found once. V and J are TRBV20-1 and TRBJ2-7, with 8 bases that match TRBD2. From germline, CDR1 is DFQATT and CDR2 SNEGSKA (reference sequence). The CDR3 has 13 amino acids. V lost 6 bases, J lost 5 bases, and 9 bases stayed unmatched. DNA of the CDR3: TGCAGTGCCGTGATAGCGGGACTCAACGAGCAGTACTTC. Amino acids: CSAVIAGLNEQYF.

This chain uses TRBV24-1 with TRBJ2-3, with 11 positions matching TRBD2. V gave up 5 bases and J gave up 2 bases; unmatched junction bases: 5. The CDR3 runs to 16 residues. Germline V lookup: CDR1 KGHDR, CDR2 SFDVKD. In DNA, the CDR3 is TGTGCCACCAGTGCCCCGACTAGCGGGAACACAGATACGCAGTATTTT. This codes for CATSAPTSGNTDTQYF.

The chain has TRBV7-2 and TRBJ2-3, with 12 bases aligning to TRBD2. The V segment lost 0 bases and the J segment 10 bases; nucleotides outside the gene matches: 8. The germline CDR1 and CDR2 sequences are SGHTA and FQGNSA. The CDR3 is 16 residues long. The CDR3 bases are TGTGCCAGCAGCTTAGCACCGACTAGCGGGAGTTATCCGCAGTATTTT. Protein sequence: CASSLAPTSGSYPQYF. The variable domain in full, completed from reference TRBV7-2 and TRBJ2-3, reads GAGVSQSPSNKVTEKGKDVELRCDPISGHTALYWYRQSLGQGLEFLIYFQGNSAPDKSGLPSDRFSAERTGGSVSTLTIQRTQQEDSAVYLCASSLAPTSGSYPQYFGPGTRLTVL.

The chain recombines TRBV30 with TRBJ2-7; D tentatively fits TRBD1 or TRBD2 (5 bases each). Trimming removed 6 bases from V and 1 base from J, with 13 bases in between. The germline V gene has CDR1 GTSNPN and CDR2 SVGIG (reference sequence). The CDR3 is 13 residues long. In nucleotides, the CDR3 is TGTGCCTGCGGTGGGGACGATTCCTACGAGCAGTACTTC. Translation: CACGGDDSYEQYF.

V usage is TRBV27 and J usage is TRBJ2-7; 9 positions match TRBD2. Germline CDR1 reads MNHEY; CDR2 reads SMNVEV (reference sequence). This CDR3 contains 17 residues. V lost 6 bases to trimming and J lost 0 bases; unmatched junction nucleotides: 12. CDR3 bases: TGTGCCAGCAGCCCCAAGGTTGCGGGAGGGTTCTCCTACGAGCAGTACTTC. Translation gives CASSPKVAGGFSYEQYF.

This chain uses TRBV3-1 with TRBJ2-7; 7 nucleotides line up with TRBD2. The CDR3 sequence is 15 residues long. Germline CDR1 and CDR2: LGHDT and YNNKEL (reference sequence). Trimming at V came to 4 bases and at J to 2 bases, leaving 8 bases not matched to a gene. The CDR3 protein is CASSPLLAGAYEQYF. CDR3 nucleotides: TGTGCCAGCAGCCCGCTCTTAGCGGGCGCCTACGAGCAGTACTTC.

The chain uses TRBV29-1 and TRBJ2-1; 10 nucleotides agree with TRBD1. From germline, CDR1 is SQVTM and CDR2 ANQGSEA. The CDR3 length is 16 residues. After removal of 4 bases from V and 9 bases from J, the junction contained 15 bases not matched to a gene. The CDR3 protein is CSVAIRPGTGVGEQFF. In DNA, the CDR3 is TGCAGCGTTGCCATCCGGCCCGGGACAGGGGTCGGTGAGCAGTTCTTC.

The chain uses TRBV6-5 and TRBJ2-7; weak D call: TRBD2 (7 bases). This CDR3 has 13 residues. CDR1 is MNHEY, CDR2 SVGAGI, per germline. Deletions cut 4 bases from V and 4 bases from J, with 11 bases between. CDR3 sequence reads: CASSWGGRYEQYF. CDR3 bases: TGTGCCAGCAGTTGGGGGGGCCGGTACGAGCAGTACTTC.

The chain uses TRBV5-1 and TRBJ2-4; 7 bases align to TRBD1. CDR1 SGHRS and CDR2 YFSETQ come from the germline V gene. J gave up 6 bases and V 4 bases, and 10 bases lay outside the gene matches. This CDR3 has 15 residues. The CDR3 sequence is CASSLTGTDANIQYF. CDR3 nucleotides: TGCGCCAGCAGCCTAACCGGGACAGACGCAAACATTCAGTACTTC.

This rearrangement joins TRBV6-5 to TRBJ2-5; 7 bases line up with TRBD1. This CDR3 contains 15 residues. With 2 bases clipped from V and 1 base from J, the junction kept 4 bases outside the gene matches. In germline, CDR1 is MNHEY, CDR2 SVGAGI. The CDR3 bases are TGTGCCAGCAGTTACCTTGGACAGGCCCAAGAGACCCAGTACTTC. Encoded protein: CASSYLGQAQETQYF.

The chain joins TRBV18 to TRBJ1-3; D is undetermined. This CDR3 has 15 amino acids. Trimming shortened V by 3 bases and J by 0 bases, and 9 bases separated the two germline ends. Per germline, CDR1 KGHSH and CDR2 LQKENI. Written as DNA, the CDR3 is TGTGCCAGCTCACCGGACCGACTCTCTGGAAACACCATATATTTT. Translating it yields CASSPDRLSGNTIYF.

The chain has TRBV12-3 or TRBV12-4 and TRBJ1-1, with a tentative D call TRBD1 (6 bases). This CDR3 is built from 14 residues. Trimming removed 10 bases from V and 1 base from J, with 16 bases in between. CDR3 sequence (DNA): TGTGCCAACACCGCAGGGGTTGGGAACACTGAAGCTTTCTTT. Its protein is CANTAGVGNTEAFF.

The chain couples TRBV27 to TRBJ2-2; 9 bases are a match to TRBD2. Germline CDR1 MNHEY, CDR2 SMNVEV (reference sequence). CDR3 length: 14 amino acids. V lost 6 bases to trimming and J lost 5 bases; unmatched junction nucleotides: 4. DNA for the CDR3: TGTGCCAGCAGGGGCGGGAGGGAAACCGGGGAGCTGTTTTTT. It encodes CASRGGRETGELFF.

This clonotype showed up just once. The V call is TRBV15, the J call TRBJ2-7; no clear D. Germline values: CDR1 LNHNV, CDR2 YYDKDF (reference sequence). Trimming removed 0 bases at V and 3 bases at J, with 9 bases between. This CDR3 comprises 14 residues. CDR3 amino acids: CATSRESRGYEQYF. In nucleotides, the CDR3 is TGTGCCACCAGCAGAGAATCCAGAGGCTACGAGCAGTACTTC.

The chain uses TRBV6-2 or TRBV6-3 and TRBJ2-1, with a weak D call TRBD1 (5 bases). In germline, CDR1 is MNHEY, CDR2 SVGEGT. Trimming shortened V by 6 bases and J by 1 base, and 13 bases separated the two germline ends. The CDR3 runs to 15 residues. The CDR3 coding sequence is TGTGCCAGCAGAAAAGACAGCGTTTCCTACAATGAGCAGTTCTTC. It codes for CASRKDSVSYNEQFF.

The genes are TRBV29-1 and TRBJ1-1, with D possibly being TRBD1 (6 bases). V was pared by 5 bases and J by 1 base, with 8 bases between. Germline V CDR1 and CDR2: SQVTM, ANQGSEA. CDR3 size: 12 residues. CDR3 DNA sequence: TGCAGCGTTTTACAGGGGAACACTGAAGCTTTCTTT. It encodes CSVLQGNTEAFF.

V and J are TRBV18 and TRBJ2-7; D possibly corresponds to TRBD1 (5 bases). V gave up 6 bases and J gave up 2 bases, with 14 bases separating them. The CDR3 loop spans 14 amino acids. Germline V lookup: CDR1 KGHSH, CDR2 LQKENI. The CDR3 reads CASSPARTTYEQYF. The CDR3 DNA is TGTGCCAGCTCGCCAGCCAGGACAACCTACGAGCAGTACTTC.

The chain carries TRBV2 and TRBJ2-5; unclear D gene. This CDR3 region has 12 residues. CDR1 and CDR2 from the germline V gene are SNHLY and FYNNEI. The V end lost 2 bases, the J end lost 5 bases, and 6 bases lay between the germline ends. The CDR3 DNA reads as TGTGCCAGCAGTGAAATTTGGGAGACCCAGTACTTC. It specifies CASSEIWETQYF.

This chain uses TRBV5-1 with TRBJ2-3; D is unresolved. CDR1 SGHRS and CDR2 YFSETQ come from the germline V gene. The CDR3 length is 14 residues. V lost 4 bases, J lost 6 bases, and 15 bases lay in between. CDR3 loop: CASSPGLPTDTQYF. The CDR3 DNA reads as TGCGCCAGCAGCCCGGGCCTCCCCACCGATACGCAGTATTTT.

This clonotype was seen just once. The V gene is TRBV5-4, the J gene TRBJ2-5; the D gene is possibly TRBD2 (6 bases). Trimming took off 2 bases at V and 5 bases at J, with 13 bases between the two ends. The length of the CDR3 is 14 residues. Germline V gives CDR1 SGHNT, CDR2 YYREEE (reference sequence). The CDR3 protein is CASSFFIREETQYF. The CDR3 DNA is TGTGCCAGCAGCTTTTTTATACGGGAGGAGACCCAGTACTTC.

CDR3 nucleotides: TGTGCCAGTACCAGGACAAGGAACTATGGCTACACCTTC. The encoded protein is CASTRTRNYGYTF. The gene calls are TRBV19 and TRBJ1-2, with D perhaps TRBD1 (5 bases). Looked up from germline, CDR1 is LNHDA and CDR2 is SQIVND (reference sequence). This CDR3 spans 13 amino acids. V was shortened by 7 bases and J by 2 bases, with 11 bases between the two germline ends.

This clonotype was detected only a few times. The chain joins TRBV2 to TRBJ2-7, with 9 bases lining up with TRBD2. CDR1 and CDR2 from the germline V gene are SNHLY and FYNNEI. The CDR3 runs 13 residues. After removal of 6 bases from V and 1 base from J, the junction contained 1 base not matched to a gene. The CDR3 DNA sequence: TGTGCCAGCAGGACTAGCGGTTCCTACGAGCAGTACTTC. Translated: CASRTSGSYEQYF.

The chain combines TRBV10-1 with TRBJ2-3; the D is unclear. Germline CDR1 reads WNHNN; CDR2 reads SYGVQD (reference sequence). Trimming removed 0 bases from V and 1 base from J, with 5 bases in between. The CDR3 totals 14 residues. CDR3 protein: CASSESTGTDTQYF. Here the CDR3 DNA reads TGCGCCAGCAGTGAGTCGACGGGCACAGATACGCAGTATTTT.

This chain uses TRBV6-6 with TRBJ1-5, with 7 bases lining up with TRBD1. V was pared by 8 bases and J by 4 bases, with 8 bases of the junction left unmatched. The CDR3 is 14 amino acids. Germline V CDR1 and CDR2: MNHNY, SVGAGI (reference sequence). CDR3 nucleotide sequence: TGTGCCAGCTTGGGTCAGGGGGTTAATCAGCCCCAGCATTTT. Protein: CASLGQGVNQPQHF.

This chain uses TRBV29-1 with TRBJ2-1; D is perhaps TRBD1 or TRBD2 (5 bases each). V lost 7 bases, J lost 6 bases, and 16 bases lay in between. The length of the CDR3 is 13 residues. Germline V lookup: CDR1 SQVTM, CDR2 ANQGSEA. This chain's CDR3 is CSASQGVGNEQFF. The CDR3 bases are TGCAGCGCCAGCCAGGGAGTTGGCAATGAGCAGTTCTTC.

This chain joins TRBV2 and TRBJ2-5, with TRBD2 matching 10 bases. J gave up 7 bases and V 6 bases, and 2 bases lay outside the gene matches. Germline V lookup: CDR1 SNHLY, CDR2 FYNNEI. The CDR3 has 12 residues. The DNA for the CDR3 is TGTGCCAGCAGGGGACTAGCGCGGACCCAGTACTTC. Amino acids: CASRGLARTQYF.

The J gene is TRBJ1-5, the V gene TRBV2; D unresolved. The length of the CDR3 is 13 residues. V was trimmed by 3 bases and J by 4 bases, leaving 7 bases between them. The germline CDR1 and CDR2 sequences are SNHLY and FYNNEI. The CDR3 is CASSDLGNQPQHF. DNA of the CDR3: TGTGCCAGCAGTGATCTGGGAAATCAGCCCCAGCATTTT.